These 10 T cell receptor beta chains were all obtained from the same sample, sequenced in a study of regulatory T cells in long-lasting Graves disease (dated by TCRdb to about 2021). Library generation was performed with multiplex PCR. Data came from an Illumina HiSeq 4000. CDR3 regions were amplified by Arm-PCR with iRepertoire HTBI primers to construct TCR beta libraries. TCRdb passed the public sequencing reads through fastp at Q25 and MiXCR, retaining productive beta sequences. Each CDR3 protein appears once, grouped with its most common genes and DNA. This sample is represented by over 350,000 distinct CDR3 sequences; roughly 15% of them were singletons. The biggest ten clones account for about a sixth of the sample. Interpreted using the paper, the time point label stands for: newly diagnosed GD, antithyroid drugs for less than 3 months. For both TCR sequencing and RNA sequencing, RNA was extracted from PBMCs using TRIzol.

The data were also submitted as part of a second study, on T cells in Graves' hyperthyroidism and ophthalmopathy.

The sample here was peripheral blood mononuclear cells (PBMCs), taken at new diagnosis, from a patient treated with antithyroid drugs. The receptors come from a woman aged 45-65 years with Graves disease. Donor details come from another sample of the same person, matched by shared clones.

CDR3 residues: CASMSSGGNTEAFF. CDR3 nucleotides: TGTGCCAGCATGAGTTCAGGGGGGAACACTGAAGCTTTCTTT. The chain carries TRBV27 and TRBJ1-1; the match to TRBD1 covers 7 bases. CDR3 size: 14 residues. Germline trimming cut 7 bases from V and 1 base from J; bases unmatched to any gene: 6. Germline V lookup: CDR1 MNHEY, CDR2 SMNVEV (reference sequence).

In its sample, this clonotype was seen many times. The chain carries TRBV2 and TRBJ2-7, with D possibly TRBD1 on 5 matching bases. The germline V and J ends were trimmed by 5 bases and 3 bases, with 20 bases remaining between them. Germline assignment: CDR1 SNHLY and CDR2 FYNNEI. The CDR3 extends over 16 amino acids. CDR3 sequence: CASSLGLQVWSYEQYF. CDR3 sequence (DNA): TGTGCCAGCAGTCTGGGCCTACAGGTATGGAGCTACGAGCAGTACTTC.

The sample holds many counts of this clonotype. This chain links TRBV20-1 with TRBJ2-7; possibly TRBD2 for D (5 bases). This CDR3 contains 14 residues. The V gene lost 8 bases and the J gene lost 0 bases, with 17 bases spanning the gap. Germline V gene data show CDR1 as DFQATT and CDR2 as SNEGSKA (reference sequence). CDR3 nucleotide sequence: TGCAGTATCCTCGGGAAGGGCTTCTCCTACGAGCAGTACTTC. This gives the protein CSILGKGFSYEQYF.

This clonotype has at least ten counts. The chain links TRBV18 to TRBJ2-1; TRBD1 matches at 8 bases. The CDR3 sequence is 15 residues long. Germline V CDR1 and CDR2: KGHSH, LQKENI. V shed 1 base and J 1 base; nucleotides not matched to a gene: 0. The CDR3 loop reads CASSPRTGSYNEQFF. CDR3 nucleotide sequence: TGTGCCAGCTCACCACGGACAGGGTCCTACAATGAGCAGTTCTTC.

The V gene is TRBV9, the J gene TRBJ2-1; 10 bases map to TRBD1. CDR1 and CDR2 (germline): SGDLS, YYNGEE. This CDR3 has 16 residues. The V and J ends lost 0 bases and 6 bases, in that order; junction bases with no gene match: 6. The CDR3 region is CASSVDWDRGINEQFF. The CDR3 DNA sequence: TGTGCCAGCAGCGTAGATTGGGACAGGGGTATCAATGAGCAGTTCTTC. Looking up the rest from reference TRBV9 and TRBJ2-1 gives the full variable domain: DSGVTQTPKHLITATGQRVTLRCSPRSGDLSVYWYQQSLDQGLQFLIQYYNGEERAKGNILERFSAQQFPDLHSELNLSSLELGDSALYFCASSVDWDRGINEQFFGPGTRLTVL.

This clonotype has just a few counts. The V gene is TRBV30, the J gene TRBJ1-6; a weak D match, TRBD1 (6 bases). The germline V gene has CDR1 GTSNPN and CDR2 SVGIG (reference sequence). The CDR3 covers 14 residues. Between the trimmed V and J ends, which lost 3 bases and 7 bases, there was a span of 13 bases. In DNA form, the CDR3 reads TGTGCCTGGAGGACTCAGGGGATCAATTCACCCCTCCACTTT. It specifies CAWRTQGINSPLHF.

The CDR3 is CASSLNSGREETQYF. DNA for the CDR3: TGTGCCAGCAGCTTAAATTCAGGGAGGGAGGAGACCCAGTACTTC. V usage is TRBV7-3 and J usage is TRBJ2-5; 7 bases map to TRBD2. Trimming cost V 1 base and J 5 bases; bases outside gene matches: 7. The CDR3 sequence is 15 residues long. CDR1 SGHTA and CDR2 FQGTGA come from the germline V gene.

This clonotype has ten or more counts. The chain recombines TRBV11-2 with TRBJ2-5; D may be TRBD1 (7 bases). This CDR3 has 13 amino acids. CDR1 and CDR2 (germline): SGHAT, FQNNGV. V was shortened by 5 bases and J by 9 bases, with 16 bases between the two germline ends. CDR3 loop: CASSPSGGLAQYF. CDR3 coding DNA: TGTGCCAGCAGCCCCTCAGGGGGACTGGCCCAGTACTTC.

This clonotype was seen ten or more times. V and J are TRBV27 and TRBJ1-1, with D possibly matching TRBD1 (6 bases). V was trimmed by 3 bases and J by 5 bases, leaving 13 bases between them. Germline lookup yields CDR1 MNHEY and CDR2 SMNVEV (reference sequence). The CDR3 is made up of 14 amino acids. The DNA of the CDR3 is TGTGCCAGCAGTTTTCGGGGGGCGTATACTGAAGCTTTCTTT. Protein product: CASSFRGAYTEAFF.

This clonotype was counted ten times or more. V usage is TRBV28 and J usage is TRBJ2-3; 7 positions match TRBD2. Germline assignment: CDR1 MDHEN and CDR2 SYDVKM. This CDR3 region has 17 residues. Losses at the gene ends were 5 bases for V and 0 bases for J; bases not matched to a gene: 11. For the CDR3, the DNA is TGTGCCAGCAGTCGTCTAGCGGAGTCCTCTAGCACAGATACGCAGTATTTT. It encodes CASSRLAESSSTDTQYF.